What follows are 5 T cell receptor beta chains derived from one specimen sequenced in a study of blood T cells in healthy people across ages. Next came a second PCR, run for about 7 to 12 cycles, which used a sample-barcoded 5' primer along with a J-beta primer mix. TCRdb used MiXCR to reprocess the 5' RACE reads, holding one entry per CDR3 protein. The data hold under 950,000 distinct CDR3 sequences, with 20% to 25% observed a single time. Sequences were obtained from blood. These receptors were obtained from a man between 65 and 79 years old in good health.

The CDR3 coding sequence is TGTGCCGCTCAGGGGAACTCCTACGAGCAGTACTTC. This gives the protein CAAQGNSYEQYF. The chain combines TRBV6-2 or TRBV6-3 with TRBJ2-5; maybe TRBD1 (6 bases). The DNA end favors TRBJ2-7, so the J call may be wrong. The CDR3 totals 12 residues. CDR1 and CDR2 (germline): MNHEY, SVGEGT.

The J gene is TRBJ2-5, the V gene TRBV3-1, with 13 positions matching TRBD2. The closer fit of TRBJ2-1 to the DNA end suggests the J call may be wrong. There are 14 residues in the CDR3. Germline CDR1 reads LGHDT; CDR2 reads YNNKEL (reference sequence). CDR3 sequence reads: CASRTSGGANEQFF. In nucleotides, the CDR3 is TGTGCCAGCAGAACTAGCGGGGGGGCCAATGAGCAGTTCTTC.

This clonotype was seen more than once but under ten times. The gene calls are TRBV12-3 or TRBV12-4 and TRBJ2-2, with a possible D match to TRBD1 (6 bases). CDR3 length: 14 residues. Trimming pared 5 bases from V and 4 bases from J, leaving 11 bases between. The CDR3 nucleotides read TGTGCCAGCAGTCTCGACAGGCTCACCGGGGAGCTGTTTTTT. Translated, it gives CASSLDRLTGELFF.

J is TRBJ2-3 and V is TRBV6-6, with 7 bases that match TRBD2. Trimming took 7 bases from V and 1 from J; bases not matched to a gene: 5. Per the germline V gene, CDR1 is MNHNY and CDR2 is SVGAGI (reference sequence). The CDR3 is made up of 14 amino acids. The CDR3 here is CASTASGRTDTQYF. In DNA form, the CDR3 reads TGTGCCAGCACCGCTAGCGGCCGCACAGATACGCAGTATTTT.

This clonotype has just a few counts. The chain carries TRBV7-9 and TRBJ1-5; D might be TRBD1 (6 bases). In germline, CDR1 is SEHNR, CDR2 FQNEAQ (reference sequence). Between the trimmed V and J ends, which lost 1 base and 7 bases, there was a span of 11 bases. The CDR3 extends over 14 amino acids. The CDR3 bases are TGTGCCAGCAGCTTAGGTACAGGGAGCCAGCCCCAGCATTTT. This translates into CASSLGTGSQPQHF.